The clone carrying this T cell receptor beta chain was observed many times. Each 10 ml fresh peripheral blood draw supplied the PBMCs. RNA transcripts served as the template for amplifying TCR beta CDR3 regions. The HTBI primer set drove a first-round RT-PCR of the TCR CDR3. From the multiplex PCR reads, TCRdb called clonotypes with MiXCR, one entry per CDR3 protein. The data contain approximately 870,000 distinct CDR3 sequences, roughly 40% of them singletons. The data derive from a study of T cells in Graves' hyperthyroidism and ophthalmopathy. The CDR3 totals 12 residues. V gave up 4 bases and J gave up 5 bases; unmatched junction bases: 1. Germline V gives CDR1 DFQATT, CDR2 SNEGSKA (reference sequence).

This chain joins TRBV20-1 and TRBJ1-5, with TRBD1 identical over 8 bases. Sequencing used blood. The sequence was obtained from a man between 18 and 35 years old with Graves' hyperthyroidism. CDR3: CSATQGDQPQHF. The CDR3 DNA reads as TGCAGTGCTACACAGGGGGATCAGCCCCAGCATTTT.